The 7 T cell receptor beta chains below come from one sample, sequenced in a study of blood T cells in healthy people across ages. The authors ran a second PCR of roughly 6 to 11 cycles using a sample-barcoded 5' primer and a J-beta primer mix. A single record per CDR3 protein comes from TCRdb applying MiXCR to the 5' RACE reads. This table holds 850,000 to 1,000,000 distinct CDR3 sequences, around 46% found once. Sequencing used blood. Source of these receptors: a young man in good health.

This clonotype showed up just a few times. This sequence joins TRBV10-3 and TRBJ1-2; weak D call: TRBD1 (6 bases). The ends were cut back, 6 bases at V and 5 bases at J, with 22 bases in the middle. CDR1 ENHRY and CDR2 SYGVKD come from the germline V gene. This CDR3 is 16 amino acids long. The CDR3, as DNA: TGTGCCATCAGGGACAGAGAAGCTGGGCCAGGGTATGGCTACACCTTC. This codes for CAIRDREAGPGYGYTF.

The chain couples TRBV6-2 or TRBV6-3 to TRBJ2-3; tentative D call: TRBD2 (5 bases). There are 13 residues in the CDR3. The germline V gene has CDR1 MNHEY and CDR2 SVGEGT. Trimming left V 8 bases short and J 4 bases short, with 13 bases between. The CDR3: CASPWPGADTQYF. CDR3 in DNA: TGTGCCAGCCCTTGGCCCGGGGCAGATACGCAGTATTTT.

Here the CDR3 reads CASRTPGQGAGGELFF. The CDR3 coding sequence is TGTGCCAGCAGAACGCCGGGACAGGGGGCAGGCGGGGAGCTGTTTTTT. The chain couples TRBV12-3 or TRBV12-4 to TRBJ2-2; 12 bases fit TRBD1. This CDR3 is built from 16 residues. The ends lost 6 bases at V and 7 bases at J; junction bases unmatched: 9.

This chain links TRBV7-2 with TRBJ2-5; a possible D gene is TRBD2 (6 bases). The germline V gene has CDR1 SGHTA and CDR2 FQGNSA. The CDR3 length is 15 residues. V dropped 2 bases and J dropped 5 bases, with 15 bases sitting between them. As DNA, the CDR3 is TGTGCCAGCAGCTTATTTGGAGGGTTTCGCGAGACCCAGTACTTC. Translation: CASSLFGGFRETQYF.

This clonotype appeared many times. At one of its ends the junction is not consistent with the germline gene, which may arise from a read error. CDR3 in amino acids: CASSLFGNEQFF. CDR3 in DNA: TGTGCCAGCAGTTTATTTGGGAATGAGCAGTTCTTC. This chain links TRBV5-1 with TRBJ2-1, with D unresolved. The CDR3 extends over 12 amino acids. The V gene's germline CDR1 is SGHRS and CDR2 YFSETQ.

On this clonotype itself: A read error may explain this, as a much larger clone is one base away. The CDR3 region is CSVEAGQGSPLHF. DNA of the CDR3: TGCAGCGTTGAGGCAGGGCAGGGTTCACCCCTCCACTTT. The chain uses TRBV29-1 and TRBJ1-6; TRBD1 might be the D (5 bases). CDR1 is SQVTM, CDR2 ANQGSEA, per germline. The length of the CDR3 is 13 residues. Trimming removed 3 bases at V and 9 bases at J, with 12 bases between.

This clonotype was observed a few times. CDR3 in DNA: TGTGCCAGCAGCTTAGATCCCGGACAGGGGAGGGAGACCCAGTACTTC. Translating it yields CASSLDPGQGRETQYF. The chain combines TRBV11-2 with TRBJ2-5; TRBD1 matches 9 bases. The CDR3 is made up of 16 amino acids. V shed 0 bases, J shed 5 bases, and the junction held 7 bases outside the gene matches. The germline V gene encodes CDR1 SGHAT and CDR2 FQNNGV.